This is a list of T cell receptor beta chains from one sample in a study of HIV-infected patients and healthy controls. TCRdb redid the calling of the 5' RACE reads with MiXCR, one entry per CDR3 protein. The table shows over 55,000 distinct CDR3 sequences, with roughly a sixth occurring only once. Input material: CD4+ T cells from blood. These TCRs come from a human donor in good health. CDR3s include the opening cysteine and the closing phenylalanine or tryptophan. The order of the fields is J gene, clone size, V gene, D gene, CDR3 protein, CDR3 DNA. The D gene is left open where the match is weak. A row's size may be missing; if present it is once, few, many or a size class.

TRBJ1-1 many TRBV12-3/TRBV12-4 NA CASSPGLNTEAFF TGTGCCAGCAGTCCCGGACTGAACACTGAAGCTTTCTTT
TRBJ2-3 few TRBV12-3/TRBV12-4 NA CASSLAGANGDTQYF TGTGCCAGCAGTTTGGCGGGGGCTAATGGGGATACGCAGTATTTT
TRBJ2-5 few TRBV18 NA CASSRPKGGETQYF TGTGCCAGCTCACGTCCTAAGGGCGGGGAGACCCAGTACTTC
TRBJ2-5 NA TRBV12-3/TRBV12-4 TRBD2 CASSLRRIAGYQETQYF TGTGCCAGCAGTTTAAGGCGAATAGCGGGTTACCAAGAGACCCAGTACTTC
TRBJ1-1 few TRBV10-3 NA CAISRDLNTEAFF TGTGCCATATCAAGGGACCTGAACACTGAAGCTTTCTTT
TRBJ1-1 few TRBV18 NA CASSMSTEAFF TGTGCCAGCTCTATGAGCACTGAAGCTTTCTTT
TRBJ1-1 NA TRBV29-1 NA CSVEVGPEAFF TGCAGCGTTGAAGTCGGTCCTGAAGCTTTCTTT
TRBJ2-7 few TRBV6-6 TRBD1 CASRTGDYEQYF TGTGCCAGCCGGACAGGGGACTACGAGCAGTACTTC
TRBJ2-2 many TRBV14 TRBD2 CASSPVAGVTNTGELFF TGTGCCAGCAGCCCGGTAGCGGGAGTGACGAACACCGGGGAGCTGTTTTTT
TRBJ2-2 NA TRBV28 TRBD2 CASSLSGGGLNTGELFF TGTGCCAGCAGTTTGTCGGGGGGGGGACTGAACACCGGGGAGCTGTTTTTT
TRBJ1-5 few TRBV5-5 NA CASSLVGGPVLSQHF TGTGCCAGCAGCTTGGTTGGGGGCCCCGTATTGTCCCAGCATTTT
TRBJ1-1 NA TRBV7-9 NA CASSRSASNTEAFF TGTGCCAGCAGCCGAAGCGCCTCTAACACTGAAGCTTTCTTT
TRBJ2-4 few TRBV27 TRBD1 CASRMGGQVAKNIQYF TGTGCCAGCCGCATGGGGGGACAGGTAGCCAAAAACATTCAGTACTTC
TRBJ1-5 NA TRBV18 NA CASSPQGGNQPQHF TGTGCCAGCTCACCCCAGGGAGGCAATCAGCCCCAGCATTTT
TRBJ1-1 many TRBV11-1 NA CASSPRVNTEAFF TGTGCCAGCAGCCCGCGGGTCAACACTGAAGCTTTCTTT
TRBJ2-6 few TRBV18 NA CASSPIGANVLTF TGTGCCAGCTCACCAATCGGGGCCAACGTCCTGACTTTC